This T cell receptor beta chain was captured in a study of blood T cell repertoires in COVID-19. Turning to the study itself: COVID-19 samples, acute and convalescent, were from the United States, Italy and Spain. The cDNA or gDNA used as material had been derived from T cells, B-cell-depleted T cells, or PBMCs.

Sequenced by immunoSEQ multiplex PCR; TCRdb stores in-frame clones only, minus some. This sample has 160,000 or so clones, with roughly 80% found just once. Germline V gene sequence: CDR1 LGHDT, CDR2 YNNKEL (reference sequence). This CDR3 spans 19 amino acids. V gave up 0 bases and J gave up 6 bases; unmatched junction bases: 13. Cohort allocation depended upon clinical history that participants reported. In its sample, this clone was seen a few times. The chain links TRBV3-1 (or the pseudogene TRBV3-2) to TRBJ1-6, with 8 nucleotides matching TRBD1. This receptor was identified in a woman between 40 and 55 years old with acute COVID-19. Sequenced material: PBMCs or T cells enriched from blood (not recorded which). This CDR3 reads CASSQDPPLRQGLNSPLHF. CDR3 DNA: TGTGCCAGCAGCCAAGATCCCCCCCTTCGACAGGGGCTTAATTCACCCCTCCACTTT.